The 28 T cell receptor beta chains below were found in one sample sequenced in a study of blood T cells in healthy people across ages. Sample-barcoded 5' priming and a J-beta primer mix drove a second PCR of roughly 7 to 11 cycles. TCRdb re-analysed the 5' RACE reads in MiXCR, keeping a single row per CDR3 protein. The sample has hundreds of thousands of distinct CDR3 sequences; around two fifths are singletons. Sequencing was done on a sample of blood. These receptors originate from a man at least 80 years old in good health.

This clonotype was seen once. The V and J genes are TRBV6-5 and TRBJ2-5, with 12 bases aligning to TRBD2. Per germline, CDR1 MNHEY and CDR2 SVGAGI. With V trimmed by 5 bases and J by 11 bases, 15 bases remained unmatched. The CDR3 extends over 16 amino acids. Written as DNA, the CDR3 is TGTGCCAGCAGTACCCGGACTAGCGGGAAGTCGAATGAGCAGTACTTC. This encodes CASSTRTSGKSNEQYF.

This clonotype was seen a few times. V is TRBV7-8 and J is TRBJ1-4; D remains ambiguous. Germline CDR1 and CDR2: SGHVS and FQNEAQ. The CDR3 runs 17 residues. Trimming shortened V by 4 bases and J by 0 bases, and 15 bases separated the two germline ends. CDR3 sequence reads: CASSSRLQRTTNEKLFF. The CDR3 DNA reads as TGTGCCAGCAGCTCCCGACTACAAAGAACAACTAATGAAAAACTGTTTTTT.

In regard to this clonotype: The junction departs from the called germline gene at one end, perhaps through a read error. CDR3 bases: TGCAGTGCTAGAATCCAACCTAGCCGAGCGGGAGGGGGGACTGGGGCCTACGTCCTGACTTTC. As protein: CSARIQPSRAGGGTGAYVLTF. The V gene is TRBV20-1, the J gene TRBJ2-6; TRBD2 matches at 10 bases. This CDR3 region has 21 residues. The germline V gene encodes CDR1 DFQATT and CDR2 SNEGSKA (reference sequence).

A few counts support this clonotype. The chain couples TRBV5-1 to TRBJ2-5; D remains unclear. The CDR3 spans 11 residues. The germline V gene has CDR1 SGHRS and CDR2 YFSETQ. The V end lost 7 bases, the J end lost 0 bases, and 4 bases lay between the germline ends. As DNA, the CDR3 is TGCGCCAGCGCGTACCAAGAGACCCAGTACTTC. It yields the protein CASAYQETQYF.

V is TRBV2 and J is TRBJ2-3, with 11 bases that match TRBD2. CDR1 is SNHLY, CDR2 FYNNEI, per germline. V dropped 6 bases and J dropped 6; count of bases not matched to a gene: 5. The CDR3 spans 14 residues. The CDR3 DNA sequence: TGTGCCAGCAGCAGACTAGCGGGATTGGATACGCAGTATTTT. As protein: CASSRLAGLDTQYF.

CDR3 protein: CASRRDDYSGGYNEQFF. For the CDR3, the DNA is TGCGCCAGCAGACGCGACGACTATAGCGGGGGGTACAATGAGCAGTTCTTC. The chain links TRBV4-1 to TRBJ2-1, with TRBD2 identical over 10 bases. The ends lost 6 bases at V and 4 bases at J; junction bases unmatched: 12. Germline V lookup: CDR1 MGHRA, CDR2 YSYEKL. This CDR3 comprises 17 residues.

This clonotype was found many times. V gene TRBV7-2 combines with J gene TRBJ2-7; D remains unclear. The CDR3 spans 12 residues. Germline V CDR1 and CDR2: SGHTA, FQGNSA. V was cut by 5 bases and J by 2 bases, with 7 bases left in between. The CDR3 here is CASSLDTYEQYF. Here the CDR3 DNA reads TGTGCCAGCAGCCTCGACACCTACGAGCAGTACTTC.

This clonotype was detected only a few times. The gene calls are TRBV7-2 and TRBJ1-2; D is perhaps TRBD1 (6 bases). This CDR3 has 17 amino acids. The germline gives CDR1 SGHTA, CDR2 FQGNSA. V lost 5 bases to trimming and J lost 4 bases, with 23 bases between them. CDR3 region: CASSPSGGVNIGYGYTF. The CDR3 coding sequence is TGTGCCAGCAGCCCCTCGGGGGGCGTTAATATCGGCTATGGCTACACCTTC.

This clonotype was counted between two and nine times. Here the CDR3 reads CASRLAEYNEQFF. CDR3 nucleotide sequence: TGTGCCAGCCGACTAGCGGAATACAATGAGCAGTTCTTC. The V call is TRBV27, the J call TRBJ2-1, with 9 nucleotides matching TRBD2. CDR3 length equals 13 residues. V trimming: 8 bases; J trimming: 4 bases; junction bases outside the gene matches: 3. CDR1 is MNHEY and CDR2 is SMNVEV in the germline V gene (reference sequence).

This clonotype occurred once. The CDR3 loop is CASTPYQRGGQSGELFF. CDR3 coding DNA: TGTGCCAGCACCCCATATCAACGGGGGGGTCAGAGCGGGGAGCTGTTTTTT. This rearrangement joins TRBV7-2 to TRBJ2-2, with 8 bases matching TRBD2. This CDR3 has 17 residues. The germline gives CDR1 SGHTA, CDR2 FQGNSA. The V and J ends lost 7 bases and 7 bases, in that order; junction bases with no gene match: 17.

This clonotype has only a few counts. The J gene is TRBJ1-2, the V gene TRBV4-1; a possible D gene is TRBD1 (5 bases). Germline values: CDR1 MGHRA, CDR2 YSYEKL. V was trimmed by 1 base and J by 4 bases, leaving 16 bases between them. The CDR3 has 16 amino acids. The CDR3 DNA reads TGCGCCAGCAGCCAAGCTATAGGCAGGGCGATCTATGGCTACACCTTC. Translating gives CASSQAIGRAIYGYTF.

CDR3 sequence reads: CASSPGYGTDTQYF. CDR3 sequence (DNA): TGTGCCAGCAGTCCCGGTTACGGCACAGATACGCAGTATTTT. V is TRBV27 and J is TRBJ2-3; unclear D gene. Looked up from germline, CDR1 is MNHEY and CDR2 is SMNVEV (reference sequence). V lost 5 bases and J lost 1, with 10 bases in between. This CDR3 has 14 residues.

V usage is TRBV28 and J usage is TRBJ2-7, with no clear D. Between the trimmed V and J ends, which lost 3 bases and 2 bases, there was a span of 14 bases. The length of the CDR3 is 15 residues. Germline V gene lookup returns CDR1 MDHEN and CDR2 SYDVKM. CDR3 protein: CASSFPGSLTYEQYF. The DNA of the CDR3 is TGTGCCAGCAGTTTTCCCGGCTCACTAACCTACGAGCAGTACTTC.

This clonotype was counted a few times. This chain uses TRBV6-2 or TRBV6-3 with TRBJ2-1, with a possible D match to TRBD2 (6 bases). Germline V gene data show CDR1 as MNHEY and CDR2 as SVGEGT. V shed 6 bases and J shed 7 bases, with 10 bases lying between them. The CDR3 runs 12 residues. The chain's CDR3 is CASRQGLNEQFF. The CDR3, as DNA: TGTGCCAGCAGGCAAGGACTAAATGAGCAGTTCTTC.

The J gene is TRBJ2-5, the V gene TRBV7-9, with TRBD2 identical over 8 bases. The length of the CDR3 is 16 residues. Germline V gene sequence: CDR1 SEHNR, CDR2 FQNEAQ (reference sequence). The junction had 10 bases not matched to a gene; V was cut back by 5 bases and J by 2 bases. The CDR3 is CASSPRAGGAQETQYF. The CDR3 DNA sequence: TGTGCCAGCAGCCCTCGGGCGGGGGGCGCGCAAGAGACCCAGTACTTC.

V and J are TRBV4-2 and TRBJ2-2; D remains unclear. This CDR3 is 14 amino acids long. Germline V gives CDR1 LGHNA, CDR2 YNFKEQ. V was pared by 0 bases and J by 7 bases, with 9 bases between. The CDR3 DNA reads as TGTGCCAGCAGCCAAGATCGGAGTCACGGGGAGCTGTTTTTT. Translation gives CASSQDRSHGELFF.

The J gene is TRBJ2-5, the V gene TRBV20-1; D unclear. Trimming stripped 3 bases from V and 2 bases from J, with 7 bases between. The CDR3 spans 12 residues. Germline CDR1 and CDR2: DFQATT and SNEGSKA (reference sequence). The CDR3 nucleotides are TGCAGTGCTAGGCCAGCTCAAGAGACCCAGTACTTC. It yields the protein CSARPAQETQYF.

The chain's CDR3 is CSARGLPGSEAFF. In DNA form, the CDR3 reads TGCAGTGCTCGGGGCCTCCCGGGAAGTGAAGCTTTCTTT. V and J are TRBV20-1 and TRBJ1-1, with D possibly matching TRBD1 (5 bases). The germline CDR1 and CDR2 sequences are DFQATT and SNEGSKA (reference sequence). The CDR3 contains 13 residues. Trimming shortened V by 5 bases and J by 7 bases, and 17 bases separated the two germline ends.

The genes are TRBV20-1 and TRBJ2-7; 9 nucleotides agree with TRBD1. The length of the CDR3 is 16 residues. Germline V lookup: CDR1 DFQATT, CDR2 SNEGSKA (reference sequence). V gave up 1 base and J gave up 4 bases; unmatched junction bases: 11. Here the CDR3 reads CSARGSSGTGLYEQYF. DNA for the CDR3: TGCAGTGCTAGAGGATCCTCTGGGACAGGGCTTTACGAGCAGTACTTC.

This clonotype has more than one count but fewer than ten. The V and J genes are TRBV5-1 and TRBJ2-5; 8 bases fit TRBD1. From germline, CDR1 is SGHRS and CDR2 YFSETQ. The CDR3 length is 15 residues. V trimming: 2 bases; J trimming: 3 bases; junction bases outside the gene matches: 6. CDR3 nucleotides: TGCGCCAGCAGCTTACCCGGGACAGGAAAAGAGACCCAGTACTTC. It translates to CASSLPGTGKETQYF.

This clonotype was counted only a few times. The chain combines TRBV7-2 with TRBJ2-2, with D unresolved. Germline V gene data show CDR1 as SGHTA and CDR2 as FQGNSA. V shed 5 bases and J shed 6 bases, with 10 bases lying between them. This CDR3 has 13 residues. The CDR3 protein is CASSPTLPGELFF. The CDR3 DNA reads TGTGCCAGCAGCCCCACGCTCCCCGGGGAGCTGTTTTTT.

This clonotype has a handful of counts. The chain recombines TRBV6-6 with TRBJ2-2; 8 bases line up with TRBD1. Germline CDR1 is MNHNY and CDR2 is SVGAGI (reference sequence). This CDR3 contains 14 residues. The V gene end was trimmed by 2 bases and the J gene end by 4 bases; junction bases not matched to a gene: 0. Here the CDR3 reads CASSYDRGTGELFF. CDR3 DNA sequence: TGTGCCAGCAGTTACGACAGGGGCACCGGGGAGCTGTTTTTT.

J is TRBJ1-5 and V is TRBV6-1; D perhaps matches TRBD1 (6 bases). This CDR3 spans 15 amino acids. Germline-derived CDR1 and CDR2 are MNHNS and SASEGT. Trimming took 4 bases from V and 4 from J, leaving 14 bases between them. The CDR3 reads CASSGPVQGNQPQHF. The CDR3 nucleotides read TGTGCCAGCAGTGGCCCAGTCCAGGGGAATCAGCCCCAGCATTTT.

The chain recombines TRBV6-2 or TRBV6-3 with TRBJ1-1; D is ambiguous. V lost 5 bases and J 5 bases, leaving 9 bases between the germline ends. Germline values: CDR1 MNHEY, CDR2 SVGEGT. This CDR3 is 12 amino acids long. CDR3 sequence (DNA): TGTGCCAGCAGTCAGGTGGGGACTGAAGCTTTCTTT. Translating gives CASSQVGTEAFF.

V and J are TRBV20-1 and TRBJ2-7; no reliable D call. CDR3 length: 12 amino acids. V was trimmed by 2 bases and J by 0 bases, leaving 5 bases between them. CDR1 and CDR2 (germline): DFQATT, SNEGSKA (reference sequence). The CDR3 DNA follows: TGCAGTGCTAGAATCTACTCCTACGAGCAGTACTTC. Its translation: CSARIYSYEQYF.

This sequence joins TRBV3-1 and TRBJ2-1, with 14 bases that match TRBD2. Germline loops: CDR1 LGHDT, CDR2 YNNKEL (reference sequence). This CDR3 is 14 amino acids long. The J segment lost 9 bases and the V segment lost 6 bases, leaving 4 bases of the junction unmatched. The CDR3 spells CASRTSGGASEQFF. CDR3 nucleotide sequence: TGTGCCAGCAGGACTAGCGGGGGGGCGTCTGAGCAGTTCTTC.

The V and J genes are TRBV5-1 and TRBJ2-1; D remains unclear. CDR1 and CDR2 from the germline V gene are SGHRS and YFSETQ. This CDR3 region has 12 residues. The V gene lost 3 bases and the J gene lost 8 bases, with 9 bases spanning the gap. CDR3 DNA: TGCGCCAGCAGCTATACCTCCGATGAGCAGTTCTTC. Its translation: CASSYTSDEQFF.

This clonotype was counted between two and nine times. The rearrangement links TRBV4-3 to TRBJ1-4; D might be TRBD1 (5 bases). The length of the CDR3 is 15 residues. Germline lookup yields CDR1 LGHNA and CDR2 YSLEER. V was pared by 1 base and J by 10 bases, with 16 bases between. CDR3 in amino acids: CASSQVLDPQGKLFF. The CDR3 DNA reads TGCGCCAGCAGCCAAGTTTTGGACCCGCAGGGAAAACTGTTTTTT.